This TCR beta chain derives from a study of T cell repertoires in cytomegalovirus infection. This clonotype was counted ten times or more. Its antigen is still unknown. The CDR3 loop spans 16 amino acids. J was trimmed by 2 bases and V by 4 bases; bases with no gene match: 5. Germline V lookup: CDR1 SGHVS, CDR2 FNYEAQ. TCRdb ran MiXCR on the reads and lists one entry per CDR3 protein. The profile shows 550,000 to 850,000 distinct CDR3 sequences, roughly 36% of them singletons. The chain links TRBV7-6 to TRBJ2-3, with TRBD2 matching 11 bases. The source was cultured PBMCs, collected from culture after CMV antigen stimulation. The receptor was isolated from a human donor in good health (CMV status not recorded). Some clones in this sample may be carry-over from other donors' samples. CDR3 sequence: CASSSTSGGATDTQYF. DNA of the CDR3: TGTGCCAGCAGCTCAACTAGCGGGGGAGCCACAGATACGCAGTATTTT.